The entry below describes one T cell receptor (beta chain). From germline, CDR1 is MNHEY and CDR2 SMNVEV (reference sequence). Between the trimmed V and J ends, which lost 5 bases and 0 bases, there was a span of 17 bases. There are 17 residues in the CDR3. Produced via immunoSEQ multiplex PCR; TCRdb's table is partial and in-frame only. The sample lists 200,000 to 250,000 clones, around 87% occurring once. This entry belongs to a study of blood T cell repertoires in COVID-19. Study details: T cells, B-cell-depleted T cells, or PBMCs supplied cDNA or gDNA.

The receptor comes from a man in his 60s with acute or convalescent COVID-19. This chain connects TRBV27 to TRBJ2-1; D gene uncertain. Sequenced sample: peripheral blood. In DNA, the CDR3 is TGTGCCAGCAGTAGAGACGGGTTTTCAAGCTCCTACAATGAGCAGTTCTTC. This translates into CASSRDGFSSSYNEQFF.